Below are 17 T cell receptor beta chains sequenced from a single sample in a study of blood T cell repertoires in COVID-19. Data came from immunoSEQ multiplex PCR; TCRdb stores just in-frame clones and leaves some out. The sample carries 100,000 or so clones, about 90% recorded once. Sequencing was carried out using peripheral blood. The source is a human donor in a cohort sampled during active COVID-19.

The chain is built from TRBV6-1 and TRBJ2-7; weak D call: TRBD2 (5 bases). Germline loops: CDR1 MNHNS, CDR2 SASEGT. CDR3 size: 14 residues. Trimming removed 0 bases at V and 3 bases at J, with 9 bases between. CDR3 region: CASSEAVAGYEQYF. The DNA of the CDR3 is TGTGCCAGCAGTGAAGCGGTCGCGGGCTACGAGCAGTACTTC.

The rearrangement links TRBV19 to TRBJ1-6; the match to TRBD1 covers 7 bases. J lost 5 bases, V lost 7 bases, and 5 bases had no gene match. Germline V gene data show CDR1 as LNHDA and CDR2 as SQIVND (reference sequence). The CDR3 spans 14 residues. The CDR3 reads CASTGGEHNSPLHF. The DNA for the CDR3 is TGTGCCAGTACAGGGGGAGAGCATAATTCACCCCTCCACTTT.

The DNA of the CDR3 is TGTGCCAGCAGCCCTATCGATGGACTAGCGGGAGCGGGCACCGGGGAGCTGTTTTTT. It codes for CASSPIDGLAGAGTGELFF. The chain employs TRBV3-1 (or the pseudogene TRBV3-2) and TRBJ2-2; 13 nucleotides align to TRBD2. This CDR3 is built from 19 residues. Germline trimming cut 4 bases from V and 4 bases from J; bases unmatched to any gene: 12. Germline assignment: CDR1 LGHDT and CDR2 YNNKEL (reference sequence).

The rearrangement links TRBV19 to TRBJ2-1, with a weak D call TRBD2 (6 bases). CDR3 length: 16 residues. Trimming removed 4 bases from V and 0 bases from J, with 13 bases in between. Per the germline V gene, CDR1 is LNHDA and CDR2 is SQIVND (reference sequence). CDR3 residues: CASSSLFSGSYNEQFF. Here the CDR3 DNA reads TGTGCCAGTAGTAGCTTGTTTAGCGGCTCCTACAATGAGCAGTTCTTC.

The V gene is TRBV9, the J gene TRBJ2-5, with 8 bases aligning to TRBD1. Germline V CDR1 and CDR2: SGDLS, YYNGEE. The CDR3 runs 13 residues. V lost 1 base to trimming and J lost 5 bases; unmatched junction nucleotides: 1. CDR3 nucleotide sequence: TGTGCCAGCAGCGTAAGGGACAGGGAGACCCAGTACTTC. Amino acid sequence: CASSVRDRETQYF.

The chain employs TRBV6-2 or TRBV6-3 and TRBJ2-1; weak D call: TRBD2 (6 bases). The V end lost 4 bases, the J end lost 3 bases, and 19 bases lay between the germline ends. This CDR3 is 17 amino acids long. Germline V lookup: CDR1 MNHEY, CDR2 SVGEGT. The CDR3 sequence is CASSSPTRDSNYNEQFF. The CDR3 coding sequence is TGTGCCAGCAGTTCCCCGACCCGGGACTCCAACTACAATGAGCAGTTCTTC.

The CDR3, as DNA: TGCGCCAGCAGCTTTGGGGGGGAGAACACCATATATTTT. Translation gives CASSFGGENTIYF. The chain recombines TRBV5-1 with TRBJ1-3, with D perhaps TRBD1 (5 bases). This CDR3 spans 13 amino acids. Germline V gene lookup returns CDR1 SGHRS and CDR2 YFSETQ. Trimming left V 2 bases short and J 7 bases short, with 10 bases between. Looking up the rest from reference TRBV5-1 and TRBJ1-3 gives the full variable domain: KAGVTQTPRYLIKTRGQQVTLSCSPISGHRSVSWYQQTPGQGLQFLFEYFSETQRNKGNFPGRFSGRQFSNSRSEMNVSTLELGDSALYLCASSFGGENTIYFGEGSWLTVV.

The V and J genes are TRBV11-3 and TRBJ2-7; 8 bases align to TRBD1. The germline V gene has CDR1 SGHNT and CDR2 YENEEA. This CDR3 comprises 15 residues. Trimming removed 0 bases from V and 6 bases from J; junction bases left unmatched: 7. The CDR3 DNA reads TGTGCCAGCAGCTTAGACGGACAGGGACGTGGCGAGCAGTACTTC. It translates to CASSLDGQGRGEQYF.

The chain has TRBV5-1 and TRBJ2-2; 11 bases line up with TRBD1. This CDR3 has 18 residues. V dropped 7 bases and J dropped 5; count of bases not matched to a gene: 16. CDR1 and CDR2 (germline): SGHRS, YFSETQ. The CDR3, as DNA: TGCGCCAGCCGGCGGACAGGGGGCGCGATCATTAGGACCGGGGAGCTGTTTTTT. This translates into CASRRTGGAIIRTGELFF.

The rearrangement links TRBV28 to TRBJ2-7, with D possibly matching TRBD1 (6 bases). The CDR3 runs to 16 residues. V was clipped by 5 bases and J by 0 bases, with 17 bases between them. Germline V gives CDR1 MDHEN, CDR2 SYDVKM. The CDR3 bases are TGTGCCAGCAGTGTTTGGGGGCAGGGTAGCTCCTACGAGCAGTACTTC. Amino acid sequence: CASSVWGQGSSYEQYF. Full variable domain (remainder filled in from reference TRBV28 and TRBJ2-7): DVKVTQSSRYLVKRTGEKVFLECVQDMDHENMFWYRQDPGLGLRLIYFSYDVKMKEKGDIPEGYSVSREKKERFSLILESASTNQTSMYLCASSVWGQGSSYEQYFGPGTRLTVT.

The DNA for the CDR3 is TGTGCCAGCAGCCAAGATCCTCTTGCCGGACAGGGTGTTACAGATACGCAGTATTTT. Protein product: CASSQDPLAGQGVTDTQYF. The chain employs TRBV4-2 and TRBJ2-3; 8 bases map to TRBD1. The ends lost 0 bases at V and 3 bases at J; junction bases unmatched: 14. The CDR3 is 19 residues long. Germline-derived CDR1 and CDR2 are LGHNA and YNFKEQ.

The V and J genes are TRBV19 and TRBJ2-7; TRBD2 is a possible D gene (5 bases). CDR1 is LNHDA, CDR2 SQIVND, per germline (reference sequence). V lost 5 bases and J lost 6, with 11 bases in between. This CDR3 comprises 12 residues. CDR3: CASSEGLSEQYF. In DNA, the CDR3 is TGTGCCAGTAGTGAAGGACTGAGCGAGCAGTACTTC. Together with reference TRBV19 and TRBJ2-7, the CDR3 gives the full variable domain: DGGITQSPKYLFRKEGQNVTLSCEQNLNHDAMYWYRQDPGQGLRLIYYSQIVNDFQKGDIAEGYSVSREKKESFPLTVTSAQKNPTAFYLCASSEGLSEQYFGPGTRLTVT.

This chain links TRBV3-1 (or the pseudogene TRBV3-2) with TRBJ2-6; TRBD1 matches 10 bases. J lost 4 bases, V lost 4 bases, and 7 bases had no gene match. Germline V CDR1 and CDR2: LGHDT, YNNKEL (reference sequence). The CDR3 has 17 amino acids. This CDR3 is CASSRQGARQGANVLTF. The CDR3 DNA reads as TGTGCCAGCAGCCGACAGGGGGCGAGGCAGGGGGCCAACGTCCTGACTTTC.

This chain uses TRBV18 with TRBJ2-3; D possibly corresponds to TRBD1 (6 bases). Germline V lookup: CDR1 KGHSH, CDR2 LQKENI. There are 15 residues in the CDR3. Trimming pared 3 bases from V and 4 bases from J, leaving 14 bases between. CDR3 coding DNA: TGTGCCAGCTCACCCGCAGGGGATATAGCAGATACGCAGTATTTT. It encodes CASSPAGDIADTQYF.

The V and J genes are TRBV29-1 and TRBJ1-1, with D perhaps TRBD1 (6 bases). V lost 6 bases, J lost 3 bases, and 14 bases lay in between. The CDR3 runs 13 residues. The germline CDR1 and CDR2 sequences are SQVTM and ANQGSEA. CDR3 nucleotide sequence: TGCAGCGTGAGGGACATGGGAGACACTGAAGCTTTCTTT. Translated, it gives CSVRDMGDTEAFF.

This clone was observed a few times. The chain couples TRBV7-3 to TRBJ2-2, with 7 bases that match TRBD2. Germline CDR1 is SGHTA and CDR2 is FQGTGA. The CDR3 has 16 amino acids. V lost 4 bases and J lost 2; bases outside the gene matches: 7. This CDR3 reads CASSSQSGINTGELFF. The CDR3 DNA follows: TGTGCCAGCAGCTCTCAGAGCGGGATTAACACCGGGGAGCTGTTTTTT.

V usage is TRBV19 and J usage is TRBJ1-2; D is undetermined. Trimming shortened V by 8 bases and J by 4 bases, and 17 bases separated the two germline ends. Germline CDR1 LNHDA, CDR2 SQIVND (reference sequence). The CDR3 is made up of 14 amino acids. CDR3 DNA sequence: TGTGCCAGTCTTGTGTCGAAGGGAGGCTATGGCTACACCTTC. It translates to CASLVSKGGYGYTF. Full variable domain (rest looked up from reference TRBV19 and TRBJ1-2): DGGITQSPKYLFRKEGQNVTLSCEQNLNHDAMYWYRQDPGQGLRLIYYSQIVNDFQKGDIAEGYSVSREKKESFPLTVTSAQKNPTAFYLCASLVSKGGYGYTFGSGTRLTVV.